This T cell receptor (beta chain) stems from a study of blood T cell repertoires in COVID-19. V was clipped by 1 base and J by 3 bases; unmatched bases: 4. Germline values: CDR1 MGHRA, CDR2 YSYEKL. The CDR3 is 15 residues long. TCRdb keeps only in-frame clones here, not all; method: immunoSEQ multiplex PCR. The data hold some 190,000 clones, with around four fifths observed a single time. This clone was seen only a few times. The genes are TRBV4-1 and TRBJ1-2; 8 bases are shared with TRBD1. Sequenced: peripheral blood. This TCR was recovered from a woman in her sixties or seventies with active or convalescent COVID-19. The CDR3 loop reads CASSQAIQGDYGYTF. The DNA of the CDR3 is TGCGCCAGCAGCCAAGCCATACAGGGGGACTATGGCTACACCTTC.